This TCR beta chain was recovered during a study of T cells in localized non-small cell lung cancer. Broader study findings: Maximal T cell clonality occurred in uninvolved adjacent lung, with tumor ranking below it.

Here immunoSEQ multiplex PCR was the method, and the copy in TCRdb shows in-frame clones only, minus some. Of 28,000 or so clones listed, about 85% are singletons. CDR1 and CDR2 from the germline V gene are SEHNR and FQNEAQ (reference sequence). The CDR3 contains 14 residues. Trimming removed 2 bases from V and 7 bases from J, with 12 bases in between. About this clone: The target antigen is unknown.

The source material was peripheral blood, sampled before any cancer treatment. This receptor was identified in a man aged 35-69 years with stage III squamous cell lung carcinoma. V is TRBV7-9 and J is TRBJ2-1; D is possibly TRBD2 (5 bases). For the CDR3, the DNA is TGTGCCAGCAGCTTAATAGAAGCGGTGAATGAGCAGTTCTTC. Protein: CASSLIEAVNEQFF.